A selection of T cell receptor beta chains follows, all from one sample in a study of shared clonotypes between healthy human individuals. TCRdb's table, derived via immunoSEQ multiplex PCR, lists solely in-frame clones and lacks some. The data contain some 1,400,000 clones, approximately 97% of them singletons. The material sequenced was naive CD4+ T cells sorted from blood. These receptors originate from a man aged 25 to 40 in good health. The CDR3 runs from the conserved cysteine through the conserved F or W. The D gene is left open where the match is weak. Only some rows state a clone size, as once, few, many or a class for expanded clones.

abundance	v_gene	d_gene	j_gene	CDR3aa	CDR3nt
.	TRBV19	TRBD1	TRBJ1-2	CASNDRATYGYTF	TGTGCCAGTAACGACAGGGCGACCTATGGCTACACCTTC
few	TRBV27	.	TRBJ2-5	CASSFYRGETQYF	TGTGCCAGCAGTTTTTACCGTGGAGAGACCCAGTACTTC
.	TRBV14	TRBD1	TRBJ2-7	CASSRQGGTGHGEQYF	TGTGCCAGCAGCCGTCAGGGTGGGACAGGGCACGGCGAGCAGTACTTC
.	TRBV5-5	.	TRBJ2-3	CASSQEGIDTQYF	TGTGCCAGCAGCCAAGAGGGGATAGATACGCAGTATTTT
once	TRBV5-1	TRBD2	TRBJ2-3	CASSLDTGGSTDTQYF	TGCGCCAGCAGCTTGGATACGGGAGGGAGCACAGATACGCAGTATTTT
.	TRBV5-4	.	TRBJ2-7	CASSLRGKNEQYF	TGTGCCAGCAGCTTGCGGGGTAAGAACGAGCAGTACTTC
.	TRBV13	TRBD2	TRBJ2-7	CASSTGGTSGSIFNEQYF	TGTGCCAGCAGTACCGGCGGGACTAGCGGGAGCATTTTCAACGAGCAGTACTTC
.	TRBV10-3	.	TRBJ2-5	CAISESKIQETQYF	TGTGCCATCAGTGAGTCGAAAATCCAAGAGACCCAGTACTTC
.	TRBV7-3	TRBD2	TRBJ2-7	CASSLLPPAGGPYEQYF	TGTGCCAGCAGCCTACTCCCCCCAGCGGGAGGACCCTACGAGCAGTACTTC
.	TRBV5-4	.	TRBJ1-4	CASSLAPGEEEKLFF	TGTGCCAGCAGCTTGGCGCCGGGGGAGGAGGAAAAACTGTTTTTT
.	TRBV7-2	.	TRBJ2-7	CASSPIPFSNEQYF	TGTGCCAGCAGCCCCATTCCCTTTAGCAACGAGCAGTACTTC
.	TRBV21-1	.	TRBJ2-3	CASSKVGGCTDTQYF	TGTGCCAGCAGCAAAGTGGGGGGATGCACAGATACGCAGTATTTT
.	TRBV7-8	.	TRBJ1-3	CASSLIRPGGSAGNTIYF	TGTGCCAGCAGCTTAATCCGCCCCGGGGGATCCGCCGGAAACACCATATATTTT
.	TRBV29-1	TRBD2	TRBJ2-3	CSVGRASGRPPTTTDTQYF	TGCAGCGTTGGAAGGGCTAGCGGGAGACCTCCCACAACCACAGATACGCAGTATTTT
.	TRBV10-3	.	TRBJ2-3	CAISDEDTQYF	TGTGCCATCAGTGATGAAGATACGCAGTATTTT
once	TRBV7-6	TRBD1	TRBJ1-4	CASSQGDSEKLFF	TGTGCCAGCAGCCAGGGGGATAGTGAAAAACTGTTTTTT
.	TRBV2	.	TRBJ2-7	CASSEARQTYEQYF	TGTGCCAGCAGTGAAGCTCGACAGACCTACGAGCAGTACTTC
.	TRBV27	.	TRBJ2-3	CASSQGRYTDTQYF	TGTGCCAGCAGTCAGGGGCGGTACACAGATACGCAGTATTTT
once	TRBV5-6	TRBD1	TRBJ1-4	CASSTTGASNEKLFF	TGTGCCAGCAGCACAACAGGGGCATCTAATGAAAAACTGTTTTTT
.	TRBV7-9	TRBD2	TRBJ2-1	CASSLGGLAGVINEQFF	TGTGCCAGCAGCTTAGGGGGACTAGCGGGAGTTATCAATGAGCAGTTCTTC
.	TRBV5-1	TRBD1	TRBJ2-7	CASSPSGQGPLGEQYF	TGCGCCAGCAGCCCCTCTGGACAGGGCCCCCTCGGCGAGCAGTACTTC
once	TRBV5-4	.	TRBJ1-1	CASSAEGLRNTEAFF	TGTGCCAGCAGCGCGGAGGGGCTTAGGAACACTGAAGCTTTCTTT
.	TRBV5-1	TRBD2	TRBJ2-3	CASSLGGLAAGTDTQYF	TGCGCCAGCAGCTTGGGAGGACTAGCGGCCGGAACAGATACGCAGTATTTT
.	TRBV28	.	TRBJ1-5	CASSLQGAYQPQHF	TGTGCCAGCAGTTTACAAGGGGCTTATCAGCCCCAGCATTTT
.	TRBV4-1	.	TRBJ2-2	CASSRIPTGEVGELFF	TGCGCCAGCAGCCGGATTCCCACGGGAGAGGTCGGGGAGCTGTTTTTT
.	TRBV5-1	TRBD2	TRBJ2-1	CASSGGLARGSSYNEQFF	TGCGCCAGCAGCGGCGGACTAGCGAGGGGGAGCTCCTACAATGAGCAGTTCTTC
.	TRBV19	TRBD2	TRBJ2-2	CASSTLAGGTNTGELFF	TGTGCCAGTAGTACCTTAGCGGGAGGAACGAACACCGGGGAGCTGTTTTTT
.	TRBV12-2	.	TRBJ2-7	CASRLARLAGGVQYF	TGTGCAAGTCGCTTAGCGCGGCTAGCGGGAGGTGTGCAGTACTTC
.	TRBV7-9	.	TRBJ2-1	CASTKRRGLPDHNEQFF	TGTGCCAGCACCAAGAGAAGGGGACTTCCCGACCACAATGAGCAGTTCTTC
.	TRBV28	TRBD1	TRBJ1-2	CASRGQPLLGYTF	TGTGCCAGCAGGGGACAGCCTCTACTTGGCTACACCTTC
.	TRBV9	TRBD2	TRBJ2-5	CASSVRASGSIETQYF	TGTGCCAGCAGCGTAAGAGCTAGCGGGAGTATTGAGACCCAGTACTTC
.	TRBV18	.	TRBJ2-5	CASSEATRGGTQYF	TGTGCCAGCTCCGAAGCTACCAGGGGAGGGACCCAGTACTTC
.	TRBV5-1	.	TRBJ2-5	CASSSQARQETQYF	TGCGCCAGCAGCTCTCAAGCGCGCCAAGAGACCCAGTACTTC
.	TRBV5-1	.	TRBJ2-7	CASSLGGVTDYEQYF	TGCGCCAGCAGCTTGGGTGGGGTGACGGACTACGAGCAGTACTTC
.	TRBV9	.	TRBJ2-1	CASSVGDNEQFF	TGTGCCAGCAGCGTAGGGGACAATGAGCAGTTCTTC
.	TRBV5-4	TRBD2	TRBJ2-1	CASGLIAGAYNEQFF	TGTGCCAGCGGACTTATAGCGGGGGCCTACAATGAGCAGTTCTTC
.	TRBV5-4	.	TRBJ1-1	CASSLGPGQNTEAFF	TGTGCCAGCAGCTTGGGGCCAGGCCAGAACACTGAAGCTTTCTTT
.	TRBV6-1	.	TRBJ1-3	CASGREIGNTIYF	TGTGCCAGCGGTAGGGAGATCGGAAACACCATATATTTT
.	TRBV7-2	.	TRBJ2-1	CASSLTGAGEQFF	TGTGCCAGCAGCTTAACGGGAGCCGGTGAGCAGTTCTTC
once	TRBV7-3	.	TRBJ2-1	CASSLGSGVPYNEQFF	TGTGCCAGCAGCTTAGGTTCGGGAGTCCCCTACAATGAGCAGTTCTTC
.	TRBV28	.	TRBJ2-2	CASRVPGSGGELFF	TGTGCCAGCAGGGTTCCGGGATCAGGCGGGGAGCTGTTTTTT
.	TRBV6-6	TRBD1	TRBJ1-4	CASSYGGQAIDEKLFF	TGTGCCAGCAGTTACGGGGGACAGGCAATAGATGAAAAACTGTTTTTT
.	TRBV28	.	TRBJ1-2	CASSLGSGIGGYTF	TGTGCCAGCAGTTTAGGTTCAGGGATAGGAGGCTACACCTTC
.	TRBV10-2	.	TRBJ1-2	CASSVAQDYGYTF	TGCGCCAGCAGTGTCGCTCAGGACTATGGCTACACCTTC
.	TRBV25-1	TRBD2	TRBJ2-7	CASSDPAGESYEQYF	TGTGCCAGCAGTGACCCAGCGGGAGAGAGCTACGAGCAGTACTTC
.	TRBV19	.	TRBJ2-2	CASSTQGVGTGELFF	TGTGCCAGTAGTACACAGGGCGTCGGCACCGGGGAGCTGTTTTTT
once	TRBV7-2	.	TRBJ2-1	CASSPRAVHEQFF	TGTGCCAGCAGCCCCCGGGCCGTTCATGAGCAGTTCTTC
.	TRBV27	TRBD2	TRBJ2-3	CASRVAGGPADTQYF	TGTGCCAGCCGGGTAGCGGGAGGGCCGGCAGATACGCAGTATTTT
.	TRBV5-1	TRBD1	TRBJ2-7	CASSLGGQGYSSYEQYF	TGCGCCAGCAGCTTGGGGGGACAGGGTTACTCTTCCTACGAGCAGTACTTC
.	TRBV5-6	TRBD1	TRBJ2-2	CASSLGQGATGELFF	TGTGCCAGCAGCTTGGGGCAGGGGGCCACCGGGGAGCTGTTTTTT
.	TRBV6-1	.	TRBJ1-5	CASSELGRNQPQHF	TGTGCCAGCAGTGAACTAGGACGCAATCAGCCCCAGCATTTT
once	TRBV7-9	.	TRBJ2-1	CASSSRTGYSEQFF	TGTGCCAGCAGCTCACGTACAGGTTACAGTGAGCAGTTCTTC
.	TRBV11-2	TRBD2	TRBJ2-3	CASSLFGHRATSGPETQYF	TGTGCCAGCAGCTTATTTGGGCATCGGGCGACTAGCGGGCCCGAAACGCAGTATTTT
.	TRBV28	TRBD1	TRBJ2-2	CASSFGTGGPGELFF	TGTGCCAGCAGTTTCGGGACAGGGGGTCCCGGGGAGCTGTTTTTT
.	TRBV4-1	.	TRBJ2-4	CASSQWREGRPGQIAKNIQYF	TGCGCCAGCAGCCAATGGAGGGAAGGGCGCCCTGGTCAAATAGCCAAAAACATTCAGTACTTC
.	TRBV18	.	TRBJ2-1	CASSFIESSYNEQFF	TGTGCCAGCTCATTTATTGAGAGCTCCTACAATGAGCAGTTCTTC
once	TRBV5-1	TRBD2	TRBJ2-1	CASSSFERGDNEQFF	TGCGCCAGCAGCTCCTTCGAGCGGGGAGACAATGAGCAGTTCTTC
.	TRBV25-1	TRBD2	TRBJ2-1	CASSSSSGRVGNEQFF	TGTGCCAGCAGTTCGTCTAGCGGGAGGGTCGGAAATGAGCAGTTCTTC